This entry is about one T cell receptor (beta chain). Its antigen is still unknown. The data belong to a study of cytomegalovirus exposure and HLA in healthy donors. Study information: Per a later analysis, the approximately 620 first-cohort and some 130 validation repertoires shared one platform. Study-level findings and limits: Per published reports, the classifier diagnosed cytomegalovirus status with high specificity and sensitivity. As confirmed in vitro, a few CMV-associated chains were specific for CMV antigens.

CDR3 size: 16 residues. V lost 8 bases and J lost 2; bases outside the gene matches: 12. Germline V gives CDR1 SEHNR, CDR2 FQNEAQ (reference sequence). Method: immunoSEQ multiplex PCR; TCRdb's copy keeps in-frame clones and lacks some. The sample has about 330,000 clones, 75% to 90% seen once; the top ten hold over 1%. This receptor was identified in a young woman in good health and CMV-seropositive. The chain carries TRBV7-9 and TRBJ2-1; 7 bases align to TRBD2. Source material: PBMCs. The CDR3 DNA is TGTGCCAGCCTTACGTATGGGGGGGATGCCTACAATGAGCAGTTCTTC. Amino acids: CASLTYGGDAYNEQFF.